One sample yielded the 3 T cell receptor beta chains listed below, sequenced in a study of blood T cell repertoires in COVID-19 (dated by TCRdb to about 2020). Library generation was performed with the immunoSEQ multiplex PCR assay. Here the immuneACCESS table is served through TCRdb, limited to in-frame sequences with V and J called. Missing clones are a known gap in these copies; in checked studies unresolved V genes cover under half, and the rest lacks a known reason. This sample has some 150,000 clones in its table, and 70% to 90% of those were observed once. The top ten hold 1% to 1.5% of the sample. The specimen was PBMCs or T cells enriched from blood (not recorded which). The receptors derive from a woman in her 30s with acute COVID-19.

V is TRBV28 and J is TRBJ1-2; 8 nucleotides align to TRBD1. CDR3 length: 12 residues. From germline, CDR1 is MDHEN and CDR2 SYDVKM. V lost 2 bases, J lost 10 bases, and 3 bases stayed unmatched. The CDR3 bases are TGTGCCAGCAGTTTAGTACAGGGGGTCTACACCTTC. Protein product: CASSLVQGVYTF.

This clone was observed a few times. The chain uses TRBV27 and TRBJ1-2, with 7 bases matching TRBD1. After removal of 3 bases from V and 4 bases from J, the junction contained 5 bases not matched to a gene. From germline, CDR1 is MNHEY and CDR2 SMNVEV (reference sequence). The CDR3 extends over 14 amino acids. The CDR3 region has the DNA TGTGCCAGCAGTTTGGCAGGGGGTCCCTATGGCTACACCTTC. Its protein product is CASSLAGGPYGYTF.

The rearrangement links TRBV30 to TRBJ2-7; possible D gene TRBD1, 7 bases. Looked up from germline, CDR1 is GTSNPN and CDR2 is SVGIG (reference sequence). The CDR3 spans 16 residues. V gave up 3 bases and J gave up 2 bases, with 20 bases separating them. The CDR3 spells CAWSGWQGGFTYEQYF. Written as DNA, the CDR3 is TGTGCCTGGAGCGGATGGCAGGGGGGATTTACCTACGAGCAGTACTTC.